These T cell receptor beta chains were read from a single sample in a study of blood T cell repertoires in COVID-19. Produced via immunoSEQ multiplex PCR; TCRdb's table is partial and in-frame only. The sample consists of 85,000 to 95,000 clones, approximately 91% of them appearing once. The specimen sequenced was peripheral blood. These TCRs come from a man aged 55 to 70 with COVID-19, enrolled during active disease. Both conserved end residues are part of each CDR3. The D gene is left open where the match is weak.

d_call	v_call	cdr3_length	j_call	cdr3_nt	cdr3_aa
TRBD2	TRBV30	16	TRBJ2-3	TGTGCCTGGGTAGAGGGACTAGCGGGAGGGGCAGATACGCAGTATTTT	CAWVEGLAGGADTQYF
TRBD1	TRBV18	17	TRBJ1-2	TGTGCCAGCACAGCGCCGGGACAGTTTCCTCCCCGGGGCGGCTACACCTTC	CASTAPGQFPPRGGYTF
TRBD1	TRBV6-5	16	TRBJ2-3	TGTGCCAGCGGTTTACGCGGGACAGGGGCATCAGATACGCAGTATTTT	CASGLRGTGASDTQYF
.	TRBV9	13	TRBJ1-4	TGTGCCAGCTCCGGACAGCTACATGAAAAACTGTTTTTT	CASSGQLHEKLFF
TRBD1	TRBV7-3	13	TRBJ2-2	TGTGCCAGCAGCCCCGACAGGGATCGGGAGCTGTTTTTT	CASSPDRDRELFF
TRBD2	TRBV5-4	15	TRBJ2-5	TGTGCCAGCAGCTCCAGACTAGCGGCACGGGAGACCCAGTACTTC	CASSSRLAARETQYF
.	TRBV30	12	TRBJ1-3	TGTGCCTGGAGTGTACACGGAAACACCATATATTTT	CAWSVHGNTIYF
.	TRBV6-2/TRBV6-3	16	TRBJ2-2	TGTGCCAGCAGCCCGGGGCCGAGCCCCCACACCGGGGAGCTGTTTTTT	CASSPGPSPHTGELFF
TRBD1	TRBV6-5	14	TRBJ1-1	TGTGCCAGCGGACAAACAGGGGCTGTCACTGAAGCTTTCTTT	CASGQTGAVTEAFF
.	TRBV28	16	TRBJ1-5	TGTGCCAGCAGTTCTAACAGGGCGTACAGCAATCAGCCCCAGCATTTT	CASSSNRAYSNQPQHF
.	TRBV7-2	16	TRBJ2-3	TGTGCCAGCAGCTCCCTTAGCGGAGCTAGCACAGATACGCAGTATTTT	CASSSLSGASTDTQYF
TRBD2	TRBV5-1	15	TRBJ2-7	TGCGCCAGCAGCCCCCTTACTAGCGGGAGATACGAGCAGTACTTC	CASSPLTSGRYEQYF
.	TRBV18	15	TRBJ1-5	TGTGCCAGCTCACTTCGTGCGGGAGGCAATCAGCCCCAGCATTTT	CASSLRAGGNQPQHF
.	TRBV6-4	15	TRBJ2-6	TGTGTCTGCAGGGGAGTTTACCTCTGGGCCAACGTCCTGACTTTC	CVCRGVYLWANVLTF
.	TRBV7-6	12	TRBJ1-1	TGTGCCAGCAGGGGGAGAGGGACTGAAGCTTTCTTT	CASRGRGTEAFF
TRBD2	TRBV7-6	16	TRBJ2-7	TGTGCCAGCAGCCAAGGGCGGGCCAGCGGGGGCAACGAGCAGTACTTC	CASSQGRASGGNEQYF
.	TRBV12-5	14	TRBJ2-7	TGTGCTAGTGGTCCTGAGGGCAGACCCTACGAGCAGTACTTC	CASGPEGRPYEQYF
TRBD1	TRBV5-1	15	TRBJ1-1	TGCGCCAGCAGGGAACAGGGGGCGGCGAACACTGAAGCTTTCTTT	CASREQGAANTEAFF
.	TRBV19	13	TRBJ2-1	TGTGCCAGTAGTATCCAGTCGCGGAGTGAGCAGTTCTTC	CASSIQSRSEQFF
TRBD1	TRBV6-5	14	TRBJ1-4	TGTGCCAGCAAGACAGCGGCAGGGGGGGAAAAACTGTTTTTT	CASKTAAGGEKLFF
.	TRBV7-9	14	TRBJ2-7	TGTGCCAGCAGCCCGGAAGGGACTTTACACGAGCAGTACTTC	CASSPEGTLHEQYF
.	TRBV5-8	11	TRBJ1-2	TGTGCCAGCAGTATTCTCTATGGCTACACCTTC	CASSILYGYTF
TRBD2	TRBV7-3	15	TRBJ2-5	TGTGCCAGCAGCATAGGGACTAGCAGGGGGGAGACCCAGTACTTC	CASSIGTSRGETQYF
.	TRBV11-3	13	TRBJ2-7	TGTGCCAGCACCTCAACAGGGCCCTACGAGCAGTACTTC	CASTSTGPYEQYF
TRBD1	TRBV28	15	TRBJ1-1	TGTGCCAGCAGTTTCCCCTCAGGGGGTGGCACTGAAGCTTTCTTT	CASSFPSGGGTEAFF
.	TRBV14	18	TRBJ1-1	TGTGCCAGCAGCCAAGGACGGTGGGAGGATAGTAGGCACACTGAAGCTTTCTTT	CASSQGRWEDSRHTEAFF
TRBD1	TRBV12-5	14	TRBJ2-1	TGTGCTAGTGGTTGGGACAGGGAGTCCAATGAGCAGTTCTTC	CASGWDRESNEQFF
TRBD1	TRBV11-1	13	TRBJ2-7	TGTGCCAGCAGCCCGGACAGGGACGTGCGAAGGGACTTC	CASSPDRDVRRDF
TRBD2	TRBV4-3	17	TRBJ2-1	TGCGCCAGCAGCCAAGCGTTCGGGACTAGCGGGAAGGATGAGCAGTTCTTC	CASSQAFGTSGKDEQFF
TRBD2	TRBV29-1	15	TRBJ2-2	TGCAGCGTAGACCTTGGCGGGAGCCCCACCGGGGAGCTGTTTTTT	CSVDLGGSPTGELFF
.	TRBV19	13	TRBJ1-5	TGTGCCAGTAGTCCGGAGAGCAATCAGCCCCAGCATTTT	CASSPESNQPQHF
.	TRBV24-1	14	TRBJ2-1	TGTGCCACCAGTGAACCGACAGAGGTCAATGAGCAGTTCTTC	CATSEPTEVNEQFF
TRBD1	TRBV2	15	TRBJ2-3	TGTGCCAGCAACAGAGGGACAGTGAGCACAGATACGCAGTATTTT	CASNRGTVSTDTQYF
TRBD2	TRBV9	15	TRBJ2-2	TGTGCCAGCAGCGTCGATAGCGGGAACTGGGGGGAGCTGTTTTTT	CASSVDSGNWGELFF
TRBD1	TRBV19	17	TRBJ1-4	TGTGCCAGTAGTGGTCGGACAGGGGGCTATAATAATGAAAAACTGTTTTTT	CASSGRTGGYNNEKLFF
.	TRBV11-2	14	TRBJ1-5	TGTGCCAGCACCCGCGGGATTGGCAATCAGCCCCAGCATTTT	CASTRGIGNQPQHF
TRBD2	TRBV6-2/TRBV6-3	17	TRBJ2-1	TGTGCCAGCAGTTACGCTAGCGGGGGAGGTAAGGGGTATGAGCAGTTCTTC	CASSYASGGGKGYEQFF
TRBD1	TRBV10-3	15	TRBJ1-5	TGTGCCATCAGTGACAGTCGGGACAGGGGACAGCCCCAGCATTTT	CAISDSRDRGQPQHF
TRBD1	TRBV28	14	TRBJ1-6	TGTGCCAGCAGTAGGACAGGGGATAATTCACCCCTCCACTTT	CASSRTGDNSPLHF
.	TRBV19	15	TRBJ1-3	TGTGCCAGTAGTATAGTAGGGACACCTGGAAACACCATATATTTT	CASSIVGTPGNTIYF
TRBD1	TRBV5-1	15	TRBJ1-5	TGCGCCAGCAGCTTGGATACAGGGGGGAATCAGCCCCAGCATTTT	CASSLDTGGNQPQHF
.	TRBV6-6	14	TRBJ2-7	TGTGCCAGCAGTTACGCGGGCAGTCAGGACGAGCAGTACTTC	CASSYAGSQDEQYF
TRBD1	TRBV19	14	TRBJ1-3	TGTGCCAGTAGTATTGGGACAGAAGGAAACACCATATATTTT	CASSIGTEGNTIYF
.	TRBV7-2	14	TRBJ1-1	TGTGCCAGCAGCCTCCAGGGGCCGAACACTGAAGCTTTCTTT	CASSLQGPNTEAFF
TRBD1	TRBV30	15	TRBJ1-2	TGTGCCTCTAAACTACAGGGGGCGACAATCTATGGCTACACCTTC	CASKLQGATIYGYTF
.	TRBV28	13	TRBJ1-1	TGTGCCAGCAGTGCTCCGGGAGACACTGAAGCTTTCTTT	CASSAPGDTEAFF
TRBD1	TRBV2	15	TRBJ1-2	TGTGCCAGCAGTGGGTGGGGGCAGGGGGCCGTCGGCTACACCTTC	CASSGWGQGAVGYTF
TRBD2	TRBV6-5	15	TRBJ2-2	TGTGCCAGCAGCTCTGGACTAGCCCGCACCGGGGAGCTGTTTTTT	CASSSGLARTGELFF
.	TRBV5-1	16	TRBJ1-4	TGCGCCAGCAGCTTTACCCGACAGACCGCTAATGAAAAACTGTTTTTT	CASSFTRQTANEKLFF
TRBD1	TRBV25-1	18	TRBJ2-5	TGTGCCAGCAGTGACCACTCCCGGGACAGGGAGGTAGAAGAGACCCAGTACTTC	CASSDHSRDREVEETQYF
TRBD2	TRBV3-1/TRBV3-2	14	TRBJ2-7	TGTGCCAGCAGCCAAGGCGGGAGGGGGGGCGAGCAGTACTTC	CASSQGGRGGEQYF